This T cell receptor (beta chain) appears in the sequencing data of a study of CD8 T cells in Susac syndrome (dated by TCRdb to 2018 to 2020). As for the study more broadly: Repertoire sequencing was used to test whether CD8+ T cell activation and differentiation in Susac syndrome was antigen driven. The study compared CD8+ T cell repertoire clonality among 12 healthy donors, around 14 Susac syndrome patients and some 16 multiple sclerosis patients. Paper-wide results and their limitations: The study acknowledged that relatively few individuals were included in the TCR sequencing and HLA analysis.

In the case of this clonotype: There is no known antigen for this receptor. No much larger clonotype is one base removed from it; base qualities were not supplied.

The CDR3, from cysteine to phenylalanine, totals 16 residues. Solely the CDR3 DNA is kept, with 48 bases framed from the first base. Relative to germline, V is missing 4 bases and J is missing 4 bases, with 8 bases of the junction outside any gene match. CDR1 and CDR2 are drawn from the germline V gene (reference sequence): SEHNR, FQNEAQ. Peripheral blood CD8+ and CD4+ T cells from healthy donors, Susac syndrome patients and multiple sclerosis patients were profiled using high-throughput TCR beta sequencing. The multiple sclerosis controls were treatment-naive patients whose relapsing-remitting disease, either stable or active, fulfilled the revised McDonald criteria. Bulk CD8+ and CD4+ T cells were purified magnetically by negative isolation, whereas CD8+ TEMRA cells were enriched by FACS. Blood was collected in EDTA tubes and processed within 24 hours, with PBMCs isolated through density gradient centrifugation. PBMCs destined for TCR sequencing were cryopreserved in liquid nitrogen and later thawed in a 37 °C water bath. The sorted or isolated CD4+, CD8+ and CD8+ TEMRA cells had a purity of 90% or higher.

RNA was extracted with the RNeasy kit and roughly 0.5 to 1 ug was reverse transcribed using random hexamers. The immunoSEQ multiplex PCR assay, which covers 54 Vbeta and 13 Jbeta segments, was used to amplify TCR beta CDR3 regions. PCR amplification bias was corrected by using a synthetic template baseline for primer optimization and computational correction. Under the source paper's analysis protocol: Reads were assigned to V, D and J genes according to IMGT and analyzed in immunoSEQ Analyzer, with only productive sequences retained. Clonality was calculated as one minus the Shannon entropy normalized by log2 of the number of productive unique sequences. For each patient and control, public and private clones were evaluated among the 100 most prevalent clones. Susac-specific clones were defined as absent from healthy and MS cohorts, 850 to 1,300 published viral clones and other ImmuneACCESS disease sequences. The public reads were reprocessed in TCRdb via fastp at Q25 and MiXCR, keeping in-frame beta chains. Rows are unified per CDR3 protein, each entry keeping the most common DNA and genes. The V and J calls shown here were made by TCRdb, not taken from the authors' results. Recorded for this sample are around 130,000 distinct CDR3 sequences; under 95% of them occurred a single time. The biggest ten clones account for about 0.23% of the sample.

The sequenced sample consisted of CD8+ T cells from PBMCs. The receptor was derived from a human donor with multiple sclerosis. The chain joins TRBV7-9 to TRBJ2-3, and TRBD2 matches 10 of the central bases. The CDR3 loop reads CASSSLAGDSPDTQYF. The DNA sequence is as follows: TGTGCCAGCAGCTCCCTAGCGGGGGATTCCCCAGATACGCAGTATTTT.